This T cell receptor beta chain originates from a study of PD-1 blockade in classical Hodgkin lymphoma. For the study at large: With a 2-week interval, patients received intravenous nivolumab at 3 mg/kg.

Findings of the study overall: Possibly reflecting disease activity or prior therapy, repertoire differences have causes that remain undefined. Prior to therapy, complete responders displayed diversity much like that of newly diagnosed patients.

Using immunoSEQ multiplex PCR, the repertoire was profiled, and TCRdb retains in-frame clones only, with some absent. The sample has 84,000 or so clones; nearly 95% are singletons. CDR3 length equals 14 residues. Trimming shortened V by 4 bases and J by 8 bases, and 18 bases separated the two germline ends. Germline V gene sequence: CDR1 SGDLS, CDR2 YYNGEE. About this clone: Its target is unknown.

Each patient experienced a relapse that followed autologous stem cell transplantation, and brentuximab vedotin exposure varied. The source is a human donor with classical Hodgkin lymphoma. This rearrangement joins TRBV9 to TRBJ1-2; TRBD1 is a possible D gene (5 bases). The sample consisted of peripheral blood mononuclear cells (PBMCs), taken before the second cycle of nivolumab. The CDR3 here is CASSQGGAAGGYTF. DNA for the CDR3: TGTGCCAGCAGCCAAGGAGGGGCAGCGGGCGGCTACACCTTC.